This entry lists 25 T cell receptor beta chains sequenced from one sample in a study of CD8+CD57+ T cells in acquired aplastic anemia (dated by TCRdb to 2016 to 2018). The sequencing machine was an Illumina HiSeq 2000. Profiling of TCR beta VDJ combinations and CDR3 sequences used genomic DNA as the template. The public reads were reprocessed in TCRdb via fastp at Q25 and MiXCR, keeping in-frame beta chains. Each record represents a unique CDR3 protein, reported with the most common genes and DNA among its rows. In this sample the table shows around 430,000 distinct CDR3 sequences, 25% to 40% of which occur a single time. Nearly 0.85% of the sample lies in the top ten. Patients chosen for sequencing had shown expansion of CD8+CD57+ cells by flow cytometry. Sequencing used sorted CD4+, CD8+, or CD8+CD57+ T cells (not recorded which) from PBMCs. Every receptor here comes from a human donor with aplastic anemia.

The chain uses TRBV14 and TRBJ1-5; perhaps TRBD1 as D (6 bases). Germline V gene data show CDR1 as SGHDN and CDR2 as FVKESK. The CDR3 consists of 20 residues. Trimming removed 0 bases from V and 2 bases from J, with 23 bases in between. The CDR3 sequence: CASSQEGGGEWEVGNQPQHF. The CDR3 DNA follows: TGTGCCAGCAGCCAAGAAGGGGGGGGCGAGTGGGAAGTCGGCAATCAGCCCCAGCATTTT.

This clonotype was seen at least ten times. This rearrangement joins TRBV2 to TRBJ2-3, with 8 bases matching TRBD1. Germline lookup yields CDR1 SNHLY and CDR2 FYNNEI. V shed 8 bases, J shed 6 bases, and the junction held 7 bases outside the gene matches. The CDR3 is made up of 13 amino acids. CDR3 residues: CASDGQGTDTQYF. The CDR3 coding sequence is TGTGCCAGCGACGGACAGGGTACCGATACGCAGTATTTT.

Only a few counts were recorded for this clonotype. This chain links TRBV12-3 or TRBV12-4 with TRBJ2-7; D possibly corresponds to TRBD1 (7 bases). V lost 3 bases and J lost 1, with 22 bases in between. The CDR3 runs to 18 residues. DNA of the CDR3: TGTGCCAGCAGTTTGGGCAGGCGGGGACAGCGCTTTTCCTACGAGCAGTACTTC. It translates to CASSLGRRGQRFSYEQYF.

The rearrangement uses TRBV7-9 and TRBJ1-2, with D possibly matching TRBD1 (6 bases). The CDR3 is 13 residues long. V was pared by 5 bases and J by 9 bases, with 16 bases between. Germline V lookup: CDR1 SEHNR, CDR2 FQNEAQ (reference sequence). The CDR3, as DNA: TGTGCCAGCAGCCTACAGGGTTCAATGCGCTACACCTTC. Amino acid sequence: CASSLQGSMRYTF.

Only a few counts were recorded for this clonotype. The chain couples TRBV28 to TRBJ2-3, with 7 nucleotides matching TRBD1. With V trimmed by 4 bases and J by 4 bases, 8 bases remained unmatched. Germline V gives CDR1 MDHEN, CDR2 SYDVKM. This CDR3 is built from 15 residues. The CDR3, as DNA: TGTGCCAGCAGTTCACCCAGTCAGGGGGCAGATACGCAGTATTTT. Protein product: CASSSPSQGADTQYF.

This clonotype has a handful of counts. The chain has TRBV7-3 and TRBJ2-5; 9 bases are shared with TRBD1. Germline V gives CDR1 SGHTA, CDR2 FQGTGA. The J segment lost 4 bases and the V segment lost 4 bases, leaving 4 bases of the junction unmatched. CDR3 length: 14 amino acids. The CDR3 nucleotides are TGTGCCAGCAGCTCGGGACAGGGAACAGAGACCCAGTACTTC. This gives the protein CASSSGQGTETQYF.

This clonotype occurred a few times. The chain has TRBV3-1 and TRBJ1-1; no clear D. V dropped 5 bases and J dropped 10 bases, with 14 bases sitting between them. CDR1 is LGHDT and CDR2 is YNNKEL in the germline V gene (reference sequence). The CDR3 totals 12 residues. In nucleotides, the CDR3 is TGTGCCAGCAGCGAACGCGCACTAACAGCTTTCTTT. This encodes CASSERALTAFF. The complete variable domain, with remaining parts taken from reference TRBV3-1 and TRBJ1-1, reads DTAVSQTPKYLVTQMGNDKSIKCEQNLGHDTMYWYKQDSKKFLKIMFSYNNKELIINETVPNRFSPKSPDKAHLNLHINSLELGDSAVYFCASSERALTAFFGQGTRLTVV.

This clonotype was found many times. The genes are TRBV2 and TRBJ2-7, with TRBD1 matching over 8 bases. The CDR3 has 16 amino acids. V trimming: 5 bases; J trimming: 3 bases; junction bases outside the gene matches: 12. From germline, CDR1 is SNHLY and CDR2 FYNNEI. The CDR3 here is CASSSGSGRGHYEQYF. CDR3 sequence (DNA): TGTGCCAGCAGTTCAGGCTCGGGCAGGGGGCACTACGAGCAGTACTTC.

This clonotype was counted only a few times. The chain uses TRBV20-1 and TRBJ2-1; TRBD2 matches 10 bases. J lost 9 bases, V lost 3 bases, and 14 bases had no gene match. Germline CDR1 and CDR2: DFQATT and SNEGSKA (reference sequence). This CDR3 spans 16 amino acids. The CDR3 sequence: CSARGFRLAGVGEQFF. The DNA of the CDR3 is TGCAGTGCTAGGGGGTTCCGGCTAGCGGGAGTCGGTGAGCAGTTCTTC.

This clonotype was observed a few times. This chain connects TRBV5-6 to TRBJ2-7; 9 nucleotides match TRBD2. The CDR3 contains 15 residues. Germline V CDR1 and CDR2: SGHDT, YYEEEE. The junction had 7 bases not matched to a gene; V was cut back by 0 bases and J by 6 bases. The DNA of the CDR3 is TGTGCCAGCAGCTTGGAGGGCGGGAGGGTTTCCGAGCAGTACTTC. It specifies CASSLEGGRVSEQYF.

The rearrangement joins TRBV10-1 to TRBJ1-5; 12 bases are a match to TRBD1. The CDR3 is made up of 13 amino acids. V shed 9 bases, J shed 11 bases, and the junction held 8 bases outside the gene matches. Germline-derived CDR1 and CDR2 are WNHNN and SYGVQD (reference sequence). The CDR3 sequence is CARPGQGALAQHF. CDR3 DNA: TGCGCCAGACCGGGACAGGGGGCCCTCGCCCAGCATTTT.

The gene calls are TRBV7-8 and TRBJ2-7; unclear D gene. The CDR3 runs 12 residues. Trimming left V 8 bases short and J 5 bases short, with 13 bases between. Germline V gene sequence: CDR1 SGHVS, CDR2 FQNEAQ. The CDR3 DNA sequence: TGTGCCAGCTCGCTACAGAACGACGAGCAGTACTTC. This gives the protein CASSLQNDEQYF.

The chain couples TRBV10-3 to TRBJ1-1; D remains ambiguous. The germline V and J ends were trimmed by 7 bases and 11 bases, with 14 bases remaining between them. This CDR3 comprises 11 residues. Germline-derived CDR1 and CDR2 are ENHRY and SYGVKD. The CDR3 DNA is TGTGCCATCAATGGACTGATAGAGGCTTTCTTT. Protein product: CAINGLIEAFF.

This clonotype was found a few times. The chain carries TRBV2 and TRBJ2-7; D tentatively fits TRBD1 or TRBD2 (6 bases each). The CDR3 totals 13 residues. V was shortened by 9 bases and J by 2 bases, with 14 bases between the two germline ends. Germline loops: CDR1 SNHLY, CDR2 FYNNEI. The CDR3, as DNA: TGTGCCAGTAACAGGGAGGTACCCTACGAGCAGTACTTC. The encoded protein is CASNREVPYEQYF.

V is TRBV13 and J is TRBJ1-2; 8 bases line up with TRBD1. Germline-derived CDR1 and CDR2 are PRHDT and FYEKMQ (reference sequence). The CDR3 loop spans 17 amino acids. The junction had 11 bases not matched to a gene; V was cut back by 5 bases and J by 0 bases. CDR3: CASSQRFGQGANYGYTF. Here the CDR3 DNA reads TGTGCCAGCAGCCAGCGATTCGGACAGGGAGCTAACTATGGCTACACCTTC.

This clonotype has at least ten counts. The chain carries TRBV19 and TRBJ2-3, with TRBD2 matching 10 bases. The CDR3 has 14 residues. V trimming: 10 bases; J trimming: 4 bases; junction bases outside the gene matches: 8. CDR1 and CDR2 (germline): LNHDA, SQIVND (reference sequence). In DNA form, the CDR3 reads TGTGCCACCAAGCGGGAGGGCCACGCAGATACGCAGTATTTT. It encodes CATKREGHADTQYF.

V and J are TRBV20-1 and TRBJ2-2; D possibly uses TRBD1 or TRBD2 (5 bases each). The length of the CDR3 is 14 residues. V lost 5 bases and J lost 1, with 11 bases in between. CDR1 is DFQATT and CDR2 is SNEGSKA in the germline V gene (reference sequence). As DNA, the CDR3 is TGCAGTGCTGGGGGACGCCTGAACACCGGGGAGCTGTTTTTT. It codes for CSAGGRLNTGELFF.

This clonotype appeared a few times. The chain links TRBV28 to TRBJ1-2, with D perhaps matching TRBD1 (6 bases). V was trimmed by 5 bases and J by 3 bases, leaving 16 bases between them. Germline CDR1 and CDR2: MDHEN and SYDVKM. The length of the CDR3 is 15 residues. The CDR3 DNA is TGTGCCAGCAGTAGGGTTACCGGGACACACTATGGCTACACCTTC. Protein product: CASSRVTGTHYGYTF.

The chain joins TRBV19 to TRBJ2-7; no clear D gene. Germline loops: CDR1 LNHDA, CDR2 SQIVND (reference sequence). This CDR3 spans 14 amino acids. V lost 1 base, J lost 2 bases, and 9 bases lay in between. In DNA form, the CDR3 reads TGTGCCAGTAGTATAGGGTCTGCCACCTACGAGCAGTACTTC. Protein product: CASSIGSATYEQYF.

This clonotype was counted at least ten times. This chain links TRBV2 with TRBJ1-4; 9 nucleotides match TRBD1. The CDR3 has 14 residues. V lost 8 bases and J lost 7; bases outside the gene matches: 8. Germline CDR1 reads SNHLY; CDR2 reads FYNNEI. In DNA, the CDR3 is TGTGCCAGCGCCGACAGGGGGAAGGGTGAAAAACTGTTTTTT. It encodes CASADRGKGEKLFF.

J is TRBJ1-1 and V is TRBV20-1; no firm D call. V shed 3 bases and J shed 2 bases, with 13 bases lying between them. Germline CDR1 and CDR2: DFQATT and SNEGSKA (reference sequence). The CDR3 sequence is 14 residues long. CDR3 nucleotide sequence: TGCAGTGCTAGTGCCACCAGAACCAACACTGAAGCTTTCTTT. This encodes CSASATRTNTEAFF.

Ten or more counts support this clonotype. The CDR3 DNA is TGTGCCAGCAGTTACTCGACGACGGGTAGCTATGGCTACACCTTC. Protein sequence: CASSYSTTGSYGYTF. The chain combines TRBV6-5 with TRBJ1-2; D gene ambiguous. The CDR3 length is 15 residues. Between the trimmed V and J ends, which lost 0 bases and 4 bases, there was a span of 12 bases. From germline, CDR1 is MNHEY and CDR2 SVGAGI.

CDR3 in amino acids: CASSLVDRESNYGYTF. The CDR3, as DNA: TGTGCCAGCAGCTTGGTAGACAGGGAGTCCAACTATGGCTACACCTTC. This chain connects TRBV5-6 to TRBJ1-2, with 7 positions matching TRBD1. Germline V gene sequence: CDR1 SGHDT, CDR2 YYEEEE. Unmatched junction bases numbered 7, after V lost 0 bases and J lost 2 bases. The CDR3 extends over 16 amino acids.

The table lists this clonotype with many counts. The rearrangement uses TRBV20-1 and TRBJ2-7; D gene uncertain. The V gene lost 0 bases and the J gene lost 7 bases, with 10 bases spanning the gap. CDR3 length: 12 amino acids. Germline V gives CDR1 DFQATT, CDR2 SNEGSKA (reference sequence). CDR3 region: CSARDVSREQYF. In nucleotides, the CDR3 is TGCAGTGCTAGAGATGTTTCTCGTGAGCAGTACTTC.

This chain joins TRBV7-3 and TRBJ1-1; 7 positions match TRBD1. The CDR3 runs to 16 residues. The junction had 9 bases not matched to a gene; V was cut back by 5 bases and J by 0 bases. Looked up from germline, CDR1 is SGHTA and CDR2 is FQGTGA. The CDR3 DNA reads TGTGCCAGCAGCCGAGGGGGCAGGGGTTTGAACACTGAAGCTTTCTTT. Translating it yields CASSRGGRGLNTEAFF.